This T cell receptor beta chain was retrieved from a study of identical twins. In this sample, this clonotype turned up a few times. The antigen is not known. One entry per CDR3 protein results from TCRdb running MiXCR on the 5' RACE reads. The sample records some 630,000 distinct CDR3 sequences, just over 7% being singletons. Whole-study results and caveats: Zero-insertion results could be subject to partial confounding by invariant MAIT and iNKT cells. Twins shared beta out-of-frame sequences in excess, but this excess was weaker. Interpretation of the results relied on cross-sectional statistical analysis and not on following the same donors. Twin sharing of out-of-frame TCR alpha was underestimated by models in monozygotic pairs.

These same records also appear under a second study, on yellow fever vaccine responses in identical twins.

The TCR was taken from a woman aged 18 to 35 in good health. The sample was PBMCs.

CDR3 sequence: CATSVSTENTGELFF. The CDR3 region has the DNA TGTGCCACCAGTGTTTCGACAGAGAACACCGGGGAGCTGTTTTTT. The chain employs TRBV24-1 and TRBJ2-2, with D possibly being TRBD1 (5 bases). The CDR3 spans 15 residues. V shed 5 bases and J shed 1 base, with 10 bases lying between them. Germline V gives CDR1 KGHDR, CDR2 SFDVKD.